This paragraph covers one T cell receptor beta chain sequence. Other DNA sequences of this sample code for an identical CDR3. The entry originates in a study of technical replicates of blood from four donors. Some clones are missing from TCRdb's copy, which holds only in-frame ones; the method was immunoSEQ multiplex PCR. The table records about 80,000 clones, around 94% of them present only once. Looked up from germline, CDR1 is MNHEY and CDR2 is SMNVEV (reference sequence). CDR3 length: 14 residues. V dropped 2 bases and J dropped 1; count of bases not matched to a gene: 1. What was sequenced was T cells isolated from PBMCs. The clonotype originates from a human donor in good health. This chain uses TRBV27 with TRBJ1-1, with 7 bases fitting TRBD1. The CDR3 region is CASSLGQANTEAFF. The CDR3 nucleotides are TGTGCCAGCAGTTTAGGACAGGCGAACACTGAAGCTTTCTTT.